This T cell receptor (beta chain) was retrieved from a study of CD8 T cells in ankylosing spondylitis (dated by TCRdb to 2016 to 2017). Turning to the overall study: To find TCR variants linked to disease, the study profiled T cell receptor beta repertoires in ankylosing spondylitis patients and healthy donors. Peripheral blood samples were taken, and synovial fluid was additionally collected from ankylosing spondylitis patients. The whole study cohort included 85 to 120 healthy donors and about two dozen ankylosing spondylitis patients. What the research found in general, with its limitations: A TCR beta motif made up of seven or eight highly homologous amino acid variants appeared to be characteristic of blood from ankylosing spondylitis patients. The disease-linked clones showed a CD8+ phenotype and occurred at relatively low frequencies in peripheral blood. According to the report, matched synovial fluid samples from ankylosing spondylitis patients were significantly enriched for the disease-linked clones. Some motif variants were previously reported in synovial fluid and blood of reactive arthritis patients, suggesting common disease-initiation mechanisms.

Sequencing was carried out with an Illumina HiSeq 2500. Quantitative 5'-RACE with molecular barcodes was used to prepare TCR beta libraries. The original pipeline was this. Disease-linked TCR variants were identified with a new computational method built on a probabilistic model of VDJ rearrangement. TCRdb passed the public sequencing reads through fastp at Q25 and MiXCR, retaining productive beta sequences. CDR3 protein duplicates are merged, each entry listing the most common genes and DNA. TCRdb, not the original authors, processed these V and J calls. This sample has about 250,000 distinct CDR3 sequences in its table, and approximately 30% of those were observed once. Roughly 4.2% of the sample rests with the top ten. CDR3 length: 15 amino acids, cysteine to phenylalanine. The CDR3 DNA has 45 bases and is translated from base 1. Germline trimming amounts to 3 bases on V and 5 bases on J, with 6 as the count of junction bases outside the gene matches. Via the germline V gene, CDR1 is MNHNS and CDR2 SASEGT.

On this clonotype: Its recognized antigen is unknown. No clone much larger than this one lies a single base away; base qualities are absent.

The chain employs TRBV6-1 and TRBJ2-7; 11 central nucleotides agree with TRBD1. Input material: blood, either unsorted or a sorted T cell fraction (not recorded which). The clonotype originates from a male donor with ankylosing spondylitis or in good health (not recorded which). The nucleotides read TGTGCCAGCAGTGAGTGGACAGGGGGCAACGACGAGCAGTACTTC. This encodes CASSEWTGGNDEQYF.